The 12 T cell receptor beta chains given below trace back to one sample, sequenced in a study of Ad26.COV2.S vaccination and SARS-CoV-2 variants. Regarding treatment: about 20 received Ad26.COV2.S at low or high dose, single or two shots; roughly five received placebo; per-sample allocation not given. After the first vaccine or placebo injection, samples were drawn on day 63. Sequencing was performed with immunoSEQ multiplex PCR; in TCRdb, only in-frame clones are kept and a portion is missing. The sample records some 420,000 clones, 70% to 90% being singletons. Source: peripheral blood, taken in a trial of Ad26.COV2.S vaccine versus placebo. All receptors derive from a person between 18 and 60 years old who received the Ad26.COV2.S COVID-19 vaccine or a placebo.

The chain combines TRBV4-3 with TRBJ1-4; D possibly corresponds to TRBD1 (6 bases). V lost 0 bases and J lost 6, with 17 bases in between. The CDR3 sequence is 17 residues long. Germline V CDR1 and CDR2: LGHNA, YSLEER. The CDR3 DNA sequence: TGCGCCAGCAGCCAAGAAATGGGCCGGGGGGCGGATGAAAAACTGTTTTTT. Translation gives CASSQEMGRGADEKLFF.

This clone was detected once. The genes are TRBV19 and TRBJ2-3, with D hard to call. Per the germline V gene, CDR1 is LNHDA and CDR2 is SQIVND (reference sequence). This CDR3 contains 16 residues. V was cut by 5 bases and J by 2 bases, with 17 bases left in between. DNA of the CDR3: TGTGCCAGTAGTGGGGTGGCAGGAGATTTCACAGATACGCAGTATTTT. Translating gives CASSGVAGDFTDTQYF.

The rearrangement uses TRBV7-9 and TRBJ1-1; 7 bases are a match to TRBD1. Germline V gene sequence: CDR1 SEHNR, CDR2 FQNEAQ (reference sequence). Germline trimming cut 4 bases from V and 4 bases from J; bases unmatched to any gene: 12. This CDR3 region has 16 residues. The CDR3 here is CASSSSLQGTGTEAFF. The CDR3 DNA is TGTGCCAGCAGCTCTTCGTTACAGGGGACGGGCACTGAAGCTTTCTTT.

This chain's CDR3 is CASSERGLNTEAFF. CDR3 nucleotides: TGTGCCAGCAGTGAAAGGGGGTTGAACACTGAAGCTTTCTTT. The gene calls are TRBV6-1 and TRBJ1-1, with D possibly TRBD1 on 6 matching bases. V was clipped by 2 bases and J by 0 bases, with 7 bases between them. Germline CDR1 reads MNHNS; CDR2 reads SASEGT. CDR3 length equals 14 residues.

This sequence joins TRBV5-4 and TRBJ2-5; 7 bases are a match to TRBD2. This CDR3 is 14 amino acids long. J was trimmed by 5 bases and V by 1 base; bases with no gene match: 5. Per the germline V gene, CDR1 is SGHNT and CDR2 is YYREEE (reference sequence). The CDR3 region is CASSLSRREETQYF. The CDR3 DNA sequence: TGTGCCAGCAGCTTGTCCCGGCGGGAGGAGACCCAGTACTTC.

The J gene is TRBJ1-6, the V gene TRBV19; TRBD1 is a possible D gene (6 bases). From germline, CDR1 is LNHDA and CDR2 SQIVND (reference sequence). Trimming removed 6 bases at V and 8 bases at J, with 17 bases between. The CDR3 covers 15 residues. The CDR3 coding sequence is TGTGCCAGTAGGATAAGGGGGGGCGTTGATTCACCCCTCCACTTT. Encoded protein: CASRIRGGVDSPLHF.

This CDR3 is CASSRATGGTGELFF. CDR3 nucleotide sequence: TGCGCCAGCAGCCGAGCTACAGGGGGCACCGGGGAGCTGTTTTTT. The rearrangement links TRBV4-3 to TRBJ2-2; 8 bases agree with TRBD1. The ends lost 4 bases at V and 4 bases at J; junction bases unmatched: 5. From germline, CDR1 is LGHNA and CDR2 YSLEER. This CDR3 has 15 residues.

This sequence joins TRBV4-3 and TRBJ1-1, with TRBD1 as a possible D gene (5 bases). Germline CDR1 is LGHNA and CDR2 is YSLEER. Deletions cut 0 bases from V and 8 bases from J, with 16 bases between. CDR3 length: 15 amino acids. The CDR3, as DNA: TGCGCCAGCAGCCAAGATCGGGGCAGAGTCAGCGAAGCTTTCTTT. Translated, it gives CASSQDRGRVSEAFF.

CDR3 residues: CASRTPGYEQYF. CDR3 bases: TGTGCCAGCCGGACTCCAGGCTACGAGCAGTACTTC. J is TRBJ2-7 and V is TRBV28, with D possibly matching TRBD2 (5 bases). Trimming took off 8 bases at V and 3 bases at J, with 11 bases between the two ends. Germline V gene lookup returns CDR1 MDHEN and CDR2 SYDVKM. There are 12 residues in the CDR3. The variable domain in full, completed from reference TRBV28 and TRBJ2-7, reads DVKVTQSSRYLVKRTGEKVFLECVQDMDHENMFWYRQDPGLGLRLIYFSYDVKMKEKGDIPEGYSVSREKKERFSLILESASTNQTSMYLCASRTPGYEQYFGPGTRLTVT.

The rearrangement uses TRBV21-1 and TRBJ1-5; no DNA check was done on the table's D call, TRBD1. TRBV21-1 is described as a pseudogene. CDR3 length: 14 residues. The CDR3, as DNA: TGTGCCAGCTTCCCGACAGGGGCACGGCAGCCCCAGCATTTT. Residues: CASFPTGARQPQHF.

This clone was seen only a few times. For the CDR3, the DNA is TGTGCCACCGAACTGGGGGCTAGCTTGTTTACCGGGGAGCTGTTTTTT. It is translated as CATELGASLFTGELFF. The V gene is TRBV7-2, the J gene TRBJ2-2, with D perhaps matching TRBD1 (6 bases). The CDR3 is made up of 16 amino acids. Germline CDR1 and CDR2: SGHTA and FQGNSA. The V gene lost 10 bases and the J gene lost 5 bases, with 23 bases spanning the gap.

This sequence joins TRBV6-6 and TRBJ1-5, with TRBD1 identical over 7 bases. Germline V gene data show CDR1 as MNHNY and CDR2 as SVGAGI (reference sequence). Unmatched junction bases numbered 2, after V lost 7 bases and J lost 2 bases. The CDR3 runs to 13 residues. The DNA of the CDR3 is TGTGCCAGCACCAGGGGGGGCAATCAGCCCCAGCATTTT. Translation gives CASTRGGNQPQHF.